A single sample is the source of the 11 T cell receptor beta chains below, sequenced in a study of T-cell reconstitution after alpha-beta-depleted transplantation in children. The TCRbeta library incorporated unique molecular identifiers. MiXCR, applied by TCRdb to the PCR reads, yields one record per CDR3 protein. The profile shows fewer than 550,000 distinct CDR3 sequences, roughly an eighth of them singletons. This material consisted of PBMCs, mostly from graft donor cells, taken 180 days after TCRalphabeta/CD19-depleted stem cell transplant. These receptor sequences come from a female patient aged 2 to 10 who had a stem cell transplant for aplastic anemia, so the T cells may come from the graft donor.

In its sample, this clonotype was seen many times. This CDR3 is CSASRARASTDTQYF. The CDR3 nucleotides read TGCAGTGCCTCCAGGGCCAGAGCTAGCACAGATACGCAGTATTTT. This chain joins TRBV20-1 and TRBJ2-3; tentatively, D is TRBD1 (5 bases). The germline CDR1 and CDR2 sequences are DFQATT and SNEGSKA (reference sequence). V lost 6 bases and J lost 0, with 16 bases in between. CDR3 length equals 15 residues.

The CDR3 DNA sequence: TGTGCCAGCAGTGAATCCAGCGGGAGCTACGAGCAGTACTTC. It codes for CASSESSGSYEQYF. The chain joins TRBV25-1 to TRBJ2-7; 8 nucleotides align to TRBD2. The CDR3 loop spans 14 amino acids. The trim removed 1 base at V and 3 bases at J, leaving 2 bases unmatched. Per germline, CDR1 MGHDK and CDR2 SYGVNS.

The chain joins TRBV7-2 to TRBJ2-3, with D perhaps given as TRBD1 or TRBD2 (6 bases each). V lost 6 bases, J lost 9 bases, and 16 bases lay in between. The CDR3 loop spans 13 amino acids. Germline V gene data show CDR1 as SGHTA and CDR2 as FQGNSA. CDR3 region: CASRRQVGGTQYF. In nucleotides, the CDR3 is TGTGCCAGCAGACGACAGGTGGGGGGCACGCAGTATTTT.

This clonotype was recorded only once. The V gene is TRBV12-3 or TRBV12-4, the J gene TRBJ1-4; no definite D call. The CDR3 is made up of 16 amino acids. Deletions cut 4 bases from V and 0 bases from J, with 12 bases between. The CDR3 sequence: CASSSAYIATNEKLFF. The CDR3, as DNA: TGTGCCAGCAGTTCGGCGTACATAGCAACTAATGAAAAACTGTTTTTT.

This chain connects TRBV6-5 to TRBJ2-7, with D possibly TRBD1 on 5 matching bases. Germline CDR1 reads MNHEY; CDR2 reads SVGAGI. V lost 1 base to trimming and J lost 2 bases, with 15 bases between them. The CDR3 sequence is 16 residues long. Here the CDR3 DNA reads TGTGCCAGCAGTTACTTGATGACAGTCCGGCCCTACGAGCAGTACTTC. Amino acid sequence: CASSYLMTVRPYEQYF.

The chain uses TRBV21-1 and TRBJ1-2; TRBD1, the table's D call, lacks a check against the DNA. TRBV21-1 is marked as a pseudogene. The CDR3 has 14 residues. CDR3 loop: CASSKARGLYGYTF. In nucleotides, the CDR3 is TGTGCCAGCAGCAAGGCCAGGGGGCTCTATGGCTACACCTTC.

This clonotype showed up just a few times. The chain carries TRBV4-3 and TRBJ2-1, with a possible D match to TRBD2 (7 bases). Trimming took 3 bases from V and 10 from J, leaving 28 bases between them. CDR1 is LGHNA, CDR2 YSLEER, per germline. CDR3 length equals 18 residues. In nucleotides, the CDR3 is TGCGCCAGCAGCCAGTACCTTAGGGGGGGCGGGACCCTTAGGGAGCAGTTCTTC. Translated, it gives CASSQYLRGGGTLREQFF.

The chain couples TRBV6-2 or TRBV6-3 to TRBJ2-7; 11 bases are a match to TRBD2. V shed 7 bases and J 4 bases; nucleotides not matched to a gene: 3. The CDR3 consists of 13 residues. Germline V gene lookup returns CDR1 MNHEY and CDR2 SVGEGT. The CDR3 spells CASTTSGMYEQYV. The CDR3 bases are TGTGCCAGCACGACTAGCGGGATGTACGAGCAGTACGTC.

This clonotype appeared many times. Here the CDR3 DNA reads TGTGCCACCAGCAGAGATCCCGGGACTACATACAATGAGCAGTTCTTC. This translates into CATSRDPGTTYNEQFF. The chain combines TRBV15 with TRBJ2-1; TRBD2 aligns across 7 bases. Germline values: CDR1 LNHNV, CDR2 YYDKDF (reference sequence). CDR3 length: 16 amino acids. V gave up 0 bases and J gave up 4 bases; unmatched junction bases: 6.

The rearrangement joins TRBV7-2 to TRBJ2-7, with D uncertain. Germline V gene lookup returns CDR1 SGHTA and CDR2 FQGNSA. This CDR3 is built from 13 residues. V lost 0 bases and J 6 bases, leaving 9 bases between the germline ends. CDR3 sequence (DNA): TGTGCCAGCAGCTTAGCCCCTAACTCCGAGCAGTACTTC. The encoded protein is CASSLAPNSEQYF. The whole variable domain, remainder taken from reference TRBV7-2 and TRBJ2-7, is GAGVSQSPSNKVTEKGKDVELRCDPISGHTALYWYRQSLGQGLEFLIYFQGNSAPDKSGLPSDRFSAERTGGSVSTLTIQRTQQEDSAVYLCASSLAPNSEQYFGPGTRLTVT.

The V and J genes are TRBV20-1 and TRBJ2-1; 7 positions agree with TRBD2. Germline V CDR1 and CDR2: DFQATT, SNEGSKA (reference sequence). The CDR3 is 14 amino acids. V dropped 3 bases and J dropped 9; count of bases not matched to a gene: 11. The CDR3 spells CSASGLAEESEQFF. CDR3 bases: TGCAGTGCTAGCGGGCTAGCGGAGGAGAGTGAGCAGTTCTTC.